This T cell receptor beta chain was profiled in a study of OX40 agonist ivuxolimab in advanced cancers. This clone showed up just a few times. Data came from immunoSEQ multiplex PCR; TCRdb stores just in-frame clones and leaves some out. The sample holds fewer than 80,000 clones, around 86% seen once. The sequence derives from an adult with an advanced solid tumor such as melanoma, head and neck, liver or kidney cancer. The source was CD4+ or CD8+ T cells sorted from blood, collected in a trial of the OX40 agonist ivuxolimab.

Here the CDR3 DNA reads TGTGCCAGCAGTGAACACCTACAGGGGGCTGAAGCTTTCTTT. It codes for CASSEHLQGAEAFF. The chain recombines TRBV6-1 with TRBJ1-1; TRBD1 agrees at 8 bases. CDR1 is MNHNS and CDR2 is SASEGT in the germline V gene. This CDR3 comprises 14 residues. Trimming cost V 2 bases and J 6 bases; bases outside gene matches: 5.